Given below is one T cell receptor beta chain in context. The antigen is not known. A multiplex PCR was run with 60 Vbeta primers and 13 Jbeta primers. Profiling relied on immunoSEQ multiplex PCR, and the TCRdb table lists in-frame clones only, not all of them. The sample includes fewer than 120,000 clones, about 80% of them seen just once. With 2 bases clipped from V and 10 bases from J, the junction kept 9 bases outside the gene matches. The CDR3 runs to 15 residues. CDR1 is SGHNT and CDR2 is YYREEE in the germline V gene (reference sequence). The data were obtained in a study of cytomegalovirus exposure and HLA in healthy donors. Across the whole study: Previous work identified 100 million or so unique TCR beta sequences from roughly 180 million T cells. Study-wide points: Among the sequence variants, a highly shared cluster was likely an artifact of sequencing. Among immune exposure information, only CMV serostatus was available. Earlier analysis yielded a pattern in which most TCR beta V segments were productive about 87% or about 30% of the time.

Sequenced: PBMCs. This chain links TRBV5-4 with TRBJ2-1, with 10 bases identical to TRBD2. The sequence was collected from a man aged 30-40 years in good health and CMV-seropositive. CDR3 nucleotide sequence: TGTGCCAGCAGCTTACGGCTAGCGGGGGTAGGGGAGCAGTTCTTC. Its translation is CASSLRLAGVGEQFF. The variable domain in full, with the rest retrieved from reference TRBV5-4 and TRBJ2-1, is ETGVTQSPTHLIKTRGQQVTLRCSSQSGHNTVSWYQQALGQGPQFIFQYYREEENGRGNFPPRFSGLQFPNYSSELNVNALELDDSALYLCASSLRLAGVGEQFFGPGTRLTVL.